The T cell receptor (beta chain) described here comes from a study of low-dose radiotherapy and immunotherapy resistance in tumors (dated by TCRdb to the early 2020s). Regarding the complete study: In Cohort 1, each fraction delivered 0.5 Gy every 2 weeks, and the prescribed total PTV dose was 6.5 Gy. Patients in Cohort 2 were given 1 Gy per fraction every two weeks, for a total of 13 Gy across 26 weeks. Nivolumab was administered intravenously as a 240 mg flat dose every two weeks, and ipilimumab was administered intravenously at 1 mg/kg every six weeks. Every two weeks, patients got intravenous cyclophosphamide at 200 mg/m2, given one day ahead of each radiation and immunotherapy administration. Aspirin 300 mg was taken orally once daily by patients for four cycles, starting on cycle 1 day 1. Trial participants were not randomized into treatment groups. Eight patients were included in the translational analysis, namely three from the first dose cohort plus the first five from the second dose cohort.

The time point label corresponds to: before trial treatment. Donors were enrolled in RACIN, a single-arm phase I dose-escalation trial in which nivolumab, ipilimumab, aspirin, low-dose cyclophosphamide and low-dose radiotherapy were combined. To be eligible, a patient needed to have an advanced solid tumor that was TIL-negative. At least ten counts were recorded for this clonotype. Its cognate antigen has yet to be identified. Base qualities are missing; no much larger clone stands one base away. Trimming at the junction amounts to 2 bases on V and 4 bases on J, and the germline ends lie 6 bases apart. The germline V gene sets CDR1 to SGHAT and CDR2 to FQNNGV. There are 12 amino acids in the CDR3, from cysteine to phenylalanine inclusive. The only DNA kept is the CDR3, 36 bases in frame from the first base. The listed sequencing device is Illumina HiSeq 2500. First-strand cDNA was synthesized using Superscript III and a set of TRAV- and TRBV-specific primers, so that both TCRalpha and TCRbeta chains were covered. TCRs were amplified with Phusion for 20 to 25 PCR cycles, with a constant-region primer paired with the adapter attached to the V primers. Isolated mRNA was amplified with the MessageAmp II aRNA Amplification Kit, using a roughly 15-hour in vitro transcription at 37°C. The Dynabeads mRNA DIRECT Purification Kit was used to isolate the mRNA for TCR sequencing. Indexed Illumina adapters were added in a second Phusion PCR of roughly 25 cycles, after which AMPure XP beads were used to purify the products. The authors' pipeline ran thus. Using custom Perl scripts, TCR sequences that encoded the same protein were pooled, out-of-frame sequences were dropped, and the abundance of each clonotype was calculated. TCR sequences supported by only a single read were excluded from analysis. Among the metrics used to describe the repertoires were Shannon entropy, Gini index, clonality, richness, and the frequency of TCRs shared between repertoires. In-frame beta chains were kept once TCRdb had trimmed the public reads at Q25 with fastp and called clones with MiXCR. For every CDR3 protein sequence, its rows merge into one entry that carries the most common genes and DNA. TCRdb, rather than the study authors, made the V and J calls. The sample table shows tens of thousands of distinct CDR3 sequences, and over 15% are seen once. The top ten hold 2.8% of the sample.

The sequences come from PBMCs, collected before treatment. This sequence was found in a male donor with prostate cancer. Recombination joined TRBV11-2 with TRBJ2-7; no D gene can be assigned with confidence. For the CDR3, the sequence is CASSLKSYEQYF. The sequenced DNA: TGTGCCAGCAGCTTAAAAAGTTACGAGCAGTACTTC.